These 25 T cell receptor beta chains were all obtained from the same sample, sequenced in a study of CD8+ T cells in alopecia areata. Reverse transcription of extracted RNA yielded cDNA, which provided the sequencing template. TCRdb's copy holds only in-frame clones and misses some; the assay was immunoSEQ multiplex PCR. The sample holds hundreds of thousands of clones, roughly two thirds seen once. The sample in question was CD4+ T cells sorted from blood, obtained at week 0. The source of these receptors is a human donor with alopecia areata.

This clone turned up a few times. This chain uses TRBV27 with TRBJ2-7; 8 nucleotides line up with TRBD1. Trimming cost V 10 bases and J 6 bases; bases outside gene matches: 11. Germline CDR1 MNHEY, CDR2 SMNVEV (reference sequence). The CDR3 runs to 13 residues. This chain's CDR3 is CATQRDRLSEQYF. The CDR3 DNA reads TGTGCCACCCAAAGGGACAGGCTTAGCGAGCAGTACTTC.

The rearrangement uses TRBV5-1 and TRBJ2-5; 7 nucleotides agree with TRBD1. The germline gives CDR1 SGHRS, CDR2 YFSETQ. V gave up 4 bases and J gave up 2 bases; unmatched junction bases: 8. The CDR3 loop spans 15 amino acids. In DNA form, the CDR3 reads TGCGCCAGCAGCCCAACCCCGGGACAGCAAGAGACCCAGTACTTC. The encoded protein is CASSPTPGQQETQYF.

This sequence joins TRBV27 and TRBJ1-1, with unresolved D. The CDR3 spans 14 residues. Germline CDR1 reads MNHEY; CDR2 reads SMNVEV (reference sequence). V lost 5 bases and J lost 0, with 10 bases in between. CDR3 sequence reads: CASSPRTMNTEAFF. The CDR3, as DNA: TGTGCCAGCAGTCCCCGGACCATGAACACTGAAGCTTTCTTT.

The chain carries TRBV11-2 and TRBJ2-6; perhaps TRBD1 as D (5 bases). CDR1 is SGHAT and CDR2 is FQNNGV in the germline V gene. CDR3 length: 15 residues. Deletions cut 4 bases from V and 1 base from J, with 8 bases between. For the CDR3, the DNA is TGTGCCAGCAGCTACGGACAATCTGGGGCCAACGTCCTGACTTTC. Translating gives CASSYGQSGANVLTF. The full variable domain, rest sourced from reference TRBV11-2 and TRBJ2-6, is EAGVAQSPRYKIIEKRQSVAFWCNPISGHATLYWYQQILGQGPKLLIQFQNNGVVDDSQLPKDRFSAERLKGVDSTLKIQPAKLEDSAVYLCASSYGQSGANVLTFGAGSRLTVL.

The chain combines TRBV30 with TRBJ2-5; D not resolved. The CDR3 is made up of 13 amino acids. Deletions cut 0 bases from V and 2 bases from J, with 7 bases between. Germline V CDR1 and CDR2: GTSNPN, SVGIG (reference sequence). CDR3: CAWSVQVQETQYF. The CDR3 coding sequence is TGTGCCTGGAGTGTACAAGTTCAAGAGACCCAGTACTTC.

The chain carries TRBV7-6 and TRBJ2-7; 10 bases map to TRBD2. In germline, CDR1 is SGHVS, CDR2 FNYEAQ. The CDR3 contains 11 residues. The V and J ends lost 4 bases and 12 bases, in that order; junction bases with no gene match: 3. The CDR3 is CASSSGTSAYF. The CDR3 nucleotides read TGTGCCAGCAGCTCTGGGACTAGCGCGTACTTC.

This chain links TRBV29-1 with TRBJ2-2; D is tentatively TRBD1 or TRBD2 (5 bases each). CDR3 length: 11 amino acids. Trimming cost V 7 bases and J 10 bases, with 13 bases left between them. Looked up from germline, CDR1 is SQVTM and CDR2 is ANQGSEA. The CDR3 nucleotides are TGCAGCGGTGGACGGGGCTTGGAGCTGTTTTTT. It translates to CSGGRGLELFF.

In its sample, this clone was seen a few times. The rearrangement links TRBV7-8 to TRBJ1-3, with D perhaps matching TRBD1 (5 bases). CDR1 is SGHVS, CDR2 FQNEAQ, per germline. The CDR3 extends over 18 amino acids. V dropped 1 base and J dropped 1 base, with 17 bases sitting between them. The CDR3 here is CASSLVGDSYNSGNTIYF. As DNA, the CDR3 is TGTGCCAGCAGCTTAGTTGGCGACAGCTACAATTCTGGAAACACCATATATTTT.

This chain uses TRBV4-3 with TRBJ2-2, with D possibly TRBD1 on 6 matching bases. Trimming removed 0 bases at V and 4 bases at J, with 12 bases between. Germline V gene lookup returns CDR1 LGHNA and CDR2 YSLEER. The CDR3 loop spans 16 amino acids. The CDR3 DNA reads TGCGCCAGCAGCCAAGAGGGGGCAGGGAGCACCGGGGAGCTGTTTTTT. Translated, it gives CASSQEGAGSTGELFF.

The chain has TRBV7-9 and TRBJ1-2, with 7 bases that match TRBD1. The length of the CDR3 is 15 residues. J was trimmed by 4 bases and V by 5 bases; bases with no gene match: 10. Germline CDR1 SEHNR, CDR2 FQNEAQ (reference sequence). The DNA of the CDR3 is TGTGCCAGCAGCCCGGACAGGCCGCTCAGCTATGGCTACACCTTC. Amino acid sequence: CASSPDRPLSYGYTF.

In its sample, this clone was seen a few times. The CDR3 DNA sequence: TGTGCCAGCAGCTTGACAGGGGGCAATCAGCCCCAGCATTTT. It translates to CASSLTGGNQPQHF. The V gene is TRBV7-9, the J gene TRBJ1-5; 8 bases are shared with TRBD1. The length of the CDR3 is 14 residues. Germline V gene sequence: CDR1 SEHNR, CDR2 FQNEAQ (reference sequence). J was trimmed by 2 bases and V by 3 bases; bases with no gene match: 0.

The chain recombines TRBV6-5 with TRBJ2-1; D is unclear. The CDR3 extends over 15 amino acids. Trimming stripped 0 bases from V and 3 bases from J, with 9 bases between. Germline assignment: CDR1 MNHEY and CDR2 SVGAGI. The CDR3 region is CASSYSPTIYNEQFF. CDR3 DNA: TGTGCCAGCAGTTACTCGCCGACAATCTACAATGAGCAGTTCTTC.

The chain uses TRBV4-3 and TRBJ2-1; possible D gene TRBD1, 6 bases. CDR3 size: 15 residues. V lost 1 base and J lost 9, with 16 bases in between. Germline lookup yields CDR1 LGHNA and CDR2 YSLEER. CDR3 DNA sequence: TGCGCCAGCAGCCAAGGGGGCAGGGGATGGGGTGAGCAGTTCTTC. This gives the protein CASSQGGRGWGEQFF.

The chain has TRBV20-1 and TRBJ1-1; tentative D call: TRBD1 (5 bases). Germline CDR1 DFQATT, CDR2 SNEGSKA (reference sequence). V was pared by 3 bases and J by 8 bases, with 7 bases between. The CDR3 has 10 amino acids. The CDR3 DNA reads TGCAGTGCTAGTAGGACAGAAGCTTTCTTT. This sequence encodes CSASRTEAFF.

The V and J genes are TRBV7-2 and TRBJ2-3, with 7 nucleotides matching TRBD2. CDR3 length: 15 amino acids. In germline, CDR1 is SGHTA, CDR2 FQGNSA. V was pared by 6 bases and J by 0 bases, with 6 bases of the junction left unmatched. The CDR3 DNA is TGTGCCAGCAGGCGGGGGAGCCCGAGCACAGATACGCAGTATTTT. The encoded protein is CASRRGSPSTDTQYF.

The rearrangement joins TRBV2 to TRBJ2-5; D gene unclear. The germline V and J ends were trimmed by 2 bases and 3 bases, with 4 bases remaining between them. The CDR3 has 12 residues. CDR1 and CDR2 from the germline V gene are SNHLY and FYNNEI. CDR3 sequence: CASSELEETQYF. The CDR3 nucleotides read TGTGCCAGCAGTGAACTGGAAGAGACCCAGTACTTC.

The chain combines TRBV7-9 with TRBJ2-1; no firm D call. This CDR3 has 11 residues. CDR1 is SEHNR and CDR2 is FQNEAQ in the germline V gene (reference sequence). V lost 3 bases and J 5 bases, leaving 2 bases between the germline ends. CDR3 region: CASSFHNEQFF. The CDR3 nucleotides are TGTGCCAGCAGCTTTCACAATGAGCAGTTCTTC.

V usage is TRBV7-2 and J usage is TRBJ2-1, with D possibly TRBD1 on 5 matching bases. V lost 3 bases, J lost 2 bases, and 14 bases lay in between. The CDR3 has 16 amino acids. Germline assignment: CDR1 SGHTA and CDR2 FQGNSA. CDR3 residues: CASSFGGRVAYNEQFF. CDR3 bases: TGTGCCAGCAGCTTCGGTGGCAGGGTCGCCTACAATGAGCAGTTCTTC. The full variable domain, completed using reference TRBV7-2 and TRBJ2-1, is GAGVSQSPSNKVTEKGKDVELRCDPISGHTALYWYRQSLGQGLEFLIYFQGNSAPDKSGLPSDRFSAERTGGSVSTLTIQRTQQEDSAVYLCASSFGGRVAYNEQFFGPGTRLTVL.

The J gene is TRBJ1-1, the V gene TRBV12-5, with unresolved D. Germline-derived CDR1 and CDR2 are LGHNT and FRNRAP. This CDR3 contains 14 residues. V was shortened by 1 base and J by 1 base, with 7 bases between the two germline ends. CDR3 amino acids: CASGLGGENTEAFF. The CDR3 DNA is TGTGCTAGTGGTTTGGGGGGAGAGAACACTGAAGCTTTCTTT.

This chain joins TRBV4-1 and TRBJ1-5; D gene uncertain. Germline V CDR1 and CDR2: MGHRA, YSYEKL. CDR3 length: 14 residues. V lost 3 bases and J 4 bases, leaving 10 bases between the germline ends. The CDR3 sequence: CASSQSPWNQPQHF. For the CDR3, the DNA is TGCGCCAGCAGCCAGTCCCCTTGGAATCAGCCCCAGCATTTT.

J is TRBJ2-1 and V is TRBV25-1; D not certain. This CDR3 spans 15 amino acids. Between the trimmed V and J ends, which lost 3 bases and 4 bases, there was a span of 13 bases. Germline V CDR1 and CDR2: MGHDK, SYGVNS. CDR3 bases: TGTGCCAGCAGTGATGGGTTTTCGGTATACAATGAGCAGTTCTTC. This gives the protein CASSDGFSVYNEQFF.

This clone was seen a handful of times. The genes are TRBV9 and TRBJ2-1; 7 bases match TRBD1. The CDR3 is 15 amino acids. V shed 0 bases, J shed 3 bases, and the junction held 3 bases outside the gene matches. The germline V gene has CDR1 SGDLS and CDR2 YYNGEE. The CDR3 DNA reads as TGTGCCAGCAGCGTAGAGCCAGGGGGCTACAATGAGCAGTTCTTC. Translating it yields CASSVEPGGYNEQFF.

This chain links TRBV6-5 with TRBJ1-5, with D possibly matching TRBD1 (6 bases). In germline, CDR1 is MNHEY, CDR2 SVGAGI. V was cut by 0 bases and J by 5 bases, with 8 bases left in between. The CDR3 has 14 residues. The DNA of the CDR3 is TGTGCCAGCAGTTACTCCCCAGGGGATCAGCCCCAGCATTTT. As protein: CASSYSPGDQPQHF.

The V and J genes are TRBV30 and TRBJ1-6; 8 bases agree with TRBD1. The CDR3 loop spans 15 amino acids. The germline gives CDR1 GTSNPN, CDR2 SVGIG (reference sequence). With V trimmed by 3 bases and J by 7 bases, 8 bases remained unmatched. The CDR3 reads CAWSPLDRENSPLHF. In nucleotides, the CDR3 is TGTGCCTGGAGCCCCTTGGACAGGGAGAATTCACCCCTCCACTTT.

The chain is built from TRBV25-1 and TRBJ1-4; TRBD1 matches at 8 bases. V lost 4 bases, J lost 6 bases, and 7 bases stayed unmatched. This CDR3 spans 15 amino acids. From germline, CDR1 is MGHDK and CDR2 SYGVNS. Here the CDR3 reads CASSGHRGRDEKLFF. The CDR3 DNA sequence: TGTGCCAGCAGTGGGCACAGGGGGAGGGATGAAAAACTGTTTTTT.